The clone carrying this TCR beta chain was picked up many times. Trimming shortened V by 2 bases and J by 3 bases, and 8 bases separated the two germline ends. The germline V gene encodes CDR1 MNHEY and CDR2 SVGAGI. The CDR3 totals 14 residues. The data were taken from a study of response to subunit inactivated influenza vaccine. A single record per CDR3 protein comes from TCRdb applying MiXCR to the RT-PCR reads. This sample has about 780,000 distinct CDR3 sequences; approximately 17% occur once, and the top ten carry approximately 10%. The rearrangement links TRBV6-5 to TRBJ2-1; the D is unclear. The receptor comes from a man over 45 who received an inactivated influenza vaccine. Sample: PBMCs from blood, taken about 5 days after vaccination. The CDR3 DNA is TGTGCCAGCAGTTACCTCCCGTTCTACAATGAGCAGTTCTTC. This codes for CASSYLPFYNEQFF.